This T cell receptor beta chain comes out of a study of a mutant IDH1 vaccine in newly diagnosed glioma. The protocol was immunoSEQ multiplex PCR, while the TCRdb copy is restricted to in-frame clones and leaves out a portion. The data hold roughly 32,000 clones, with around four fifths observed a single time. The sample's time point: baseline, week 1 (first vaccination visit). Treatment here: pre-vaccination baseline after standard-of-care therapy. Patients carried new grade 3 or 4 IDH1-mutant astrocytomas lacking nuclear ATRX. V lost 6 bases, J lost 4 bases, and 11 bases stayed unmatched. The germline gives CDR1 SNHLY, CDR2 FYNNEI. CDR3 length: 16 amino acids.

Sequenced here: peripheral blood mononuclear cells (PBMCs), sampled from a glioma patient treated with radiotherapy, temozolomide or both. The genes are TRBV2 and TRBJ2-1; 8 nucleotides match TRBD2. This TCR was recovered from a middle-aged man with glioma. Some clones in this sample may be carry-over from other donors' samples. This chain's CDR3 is CASSRYGGGLYNEQFF. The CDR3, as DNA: TGTGCCAGCAGCCGATATGGCGGGGGGCTGTACAATGAGCAGTTCTTC.